The rows below give T cell receptor beta chains drawn from one sample of a study of T cell repertoires in cytomegalovirus infection. Their antigens remain unidentified. TCRdb analysed the reads with MiXCR anew, one entry per CDR3 protein. The sample carries some 500,000 distinct CDR3 sequences, 30% to 35% recorded once. The source was cultured PBMCs, collected from culture after CMV antigen stimulation. These receptors came from a human donor in good health (CMV status not recorded). Some clones in this sample may be carry-over from other donors' samples. Each CDR3 is given with its conserved first and last residue. The order of the fields is clone size, V gene, D gene, J gene, CDR3 protein, CDR3 DNA. D genes are given only for firm matches. For some rows the clone size is stated as once, few or many, or as a class when expanded; others skip it.

clone_size: NA
v_call: TRBV7-2
d_call: NA
j_call: TRBJ2-3
cdr3_aa: CASSYRDTQYF
cdr3_nt: TGTGCCAGCAGCTACAGGGATACGCAGTATTTT

clone_size: many
v_call: TRBV6-1
d_call: NA
j_call: TRBJ1-2
cdr3_aa: CASTQDFSYGYTF
cdr3_nt: TGTGCCAGCACCCAGGACTTTTCATATGGCTACACCTTC

clone_size: NA
v_call: TRBV5-6
d_call: NA
j_call: TRBJ2-5
cdr3_aa: CASSLERRSLRQETQYF
cdr3_nt: TGTGCCAGCAGCTTGGAGAGGAGATCCCTCCGCCAAGAGACCCAGTACTTC

clone_size: NA
v_call: TRBV9
d_call: TRBD2
j_call: TRBJ2-2
cdr3_aa: CASSFTGTSGRRWELFF
cdr3_nt: TGTGCCAGCAGCTTTACCGGGACTAGCGGGAGGAGGTGGGAGCTGTTTTTT

clone_size: NA
v_call: TRBV7-6
d_call: NA
j_call: TRBJ1-2
cdr3_aa: CASSNLGGYGYTF
cdr3_nt: TGTGCCAGCAGTAATTTAGGGGGCTATGGCTACACCTTC

clone_size: NA
v_call: TRBV27
d_call: NA
j_call: TRBJ2-4
cdr3_aa: CASSSGIPRDIQYF
cdr3_nt: TGTGCCAGCAGTTCCGGGATCCCCCGGGACATTCAGTACTTC

clone_size: NA
v_call: TRBV15
d_call: TRBD2
j_call: TRBJ2-7
cdr3_aa: CATSRDRKSGRSYEQYF
cdr3_nt: TGTGCCACCAGCAGAGATAGGAAAAGCGGGAGGTCCTACGAGCAGTACTTC

clone_size: NA
v_call: TRBV6-2/TRBV6-3
d_call: NA
j_call: TRBJ2-7
cdr3_aa: CASTRDGNLREQYF
cdr3_nt: TGTGCCAGCACGAGGGACGGGAACCTACGAGAGCAGTACTTC

clone_size: NA
v_call: TRBV19
d_call: NA
j_call: TRBJ2-1
cdr3_aa: CASSIGVSSYNEQFF
cdr3_nt: TGTGCCAGTAGTATTGGGGTGAGCTCCTACAATGAGCAGTTCTTC

clone_size: NA
v_call: TRBV4-1
d_call: TRBD1
j_call: TRBJ2-7
cdr3_aa: CASSQEMGQGLTSYEQYF
cdr3_nt: TGTGCCAGCAGCCAAGAAATGGGACAGGGATTAACCTCCTACGAGCAGTACTTC

clone_size: few
v_call: TRBV4-3
d_call: NA
j_call: TRBJ1-1
cdr3_aa: CASSQDVVGSRPEAFF
cdr3_nt: TGCGCCAGCAGCCAAGACGTAGTGGGGAGCAGGCCTGAAGCTTTCTTT

clone_size: few
v_call: TRBV15
d_call: NA
j_call: TRBJ2-7
cdr3_aa: CATSTEGGPYEQYF
cdr3_nt: TGTGCCACCTCCACTGAGGGGGGACCCTACGAGCAGTACTTC

clone_size: NA
v_call: TRBV20-1
d_call: TRBD2
j_call: TRBJ2-5
cdr3_aa: CSVGTSGRGGETQYF
cdr3_nt: TGCAGTGTCGGGACTAGCGGGAGAGGTGGAGAGACCCAGTACTTC

clone_size: NA
v_call: TRBV12-3/TRBV12-4
d_call: TRBD2
j_call: TRBJ2-1
cdr3_aa: CASSSWAGGVRGNEQFF
cdr3_nt: TGTGCCAGCAGTTCGTGGGCGGGAGGTGTTCGTGGGAATGAGCAGTTCTTC

clone_size: NA
v_call: TRBV20-1
d_call: NA
j_call: TRBJ1-6
cdr3_aa: CSASFSGTALNSPLHF
cdr3_nt: TGCAGTGCTAGTTTCTCCGGGACGGCCCTGAATTCACCCCTCCACTTT

clone_size: NA
v_call: TRBV20-1
d_call: NA
j_call: TRBJ1-4
cdr3_aa: CSAGRGWEKLFF
cdr3_nt: TGCAGTGCTGGCAGGGGTTGGGAAAAACTGTTTTTT

clone_size: few
v_call: TRBV7-8
d_call: TRBD1
j_call: TRBJ2-7
cdr3_aa: CASSFSGQGLEQYF
cdr3_nt: TGTGCCAGCAGCTTCTCAGGACAGGGCCTCGAGCAGTACTTC

clone_size: few
v_call: TRBV12-3/TRBV12-4
d_call: NA
j_call: TRBJ1-1
cdr3_aa: CASRVRGNIEAFF
cdr3_nt: TGTGCCAGCAGGGTACGGGGTAATATTGAAGCTTTCTTT

clone_size: many
v_call: TRBV7-2
d_call: NA
j_call: TRBJ1-6
cdr3_aa: CASSPGTGNIGSPLHF
cdr3_nt: TGTGCCAGCAGCCCGGGGACGGGTAATATCGGGTCACCCCTCCACTTT

clone_size: NA
v_call: TRBV28
d_call: TRBD2
j_call: TRBJ2-7
cdr3_aa: CATLLARPYEQYF
cdr3_nt: TGTGCCACCCTACTAGCGCGGCCCTACGAGCAGTACTTC